The 20 T cell receptor beta chains below were found in one sample sequenced in a study of cytomegalovirus exposure and HLA in healthy donors. PCR was performed using 60 Vbeta and 13 Jbeta primers. Here immunoSEQ multiplex PCR was the method, and the copy in TCRdb shows in-frame clones only, minus some. Among some 200,000 clones, roughly 80% were seen once, and the ten largest hold around 6.3%. The material sequenced was PBMCs. The receptors shown here come from a woman in her 50s in good health and CMV-seropositive.

The chain joins TRBV5-1 to TRBJ2-3; a possible D gene is TRBD2 (6 bases). CDR3 length: 14 amino acids. Trimming left V 3 bases short and J 2 bases short, with 10 bases between. Germline CDR1 SGHRS, CDR2 YFSETQ. CDR3 nucleotide sequence: TGCGCCAGCAGCTGGGGGGATTACACAGATACGCAGTATTTT. It translates to CASSWGDYTDTQYF.

J is TRBJ1-2 and V is TRBV6-5; 8 nucleotides agree with TRBD1. Germline V CDR1 and CDR2: MNHEY, SVGAGI. The CDR3 loop spans 16 amino acids. V gave up 2 bases and J gave up 4 bases; unmatched junction bases: 9. The CDR3 DNA is TGTGCCAGCAGTTACCGGGGACAGGTCGGACCCTATGGCTACACCTTC. Its translation is CASSYRGQVGPYGYTF.

The chain carries TRBV5-1 and TRBJ2-5; D is perhaps TRBD1 (6 bases). Trimming stripped 4 bases from V and 4 bases from J, with 14 bases between. This CDR3 has 14 amino acids. The germline V gene encodes CDR1 SGHRS and CDR2 YFSETQ. Written as DNA, the CDR3 is TGCGCCAGCAGCCCTAGACAGGCCGGAGAGACCCAGTACTTC. It codes for CASSPRQAGETQYF.

The chain recombines TRBV5-3 with TRBJ2-4; D gene uncertain. TRBV5-3 counts as an open reading frame of uncertain function. The CDR3 consists of 13 residues. V dropped 2 bases and J dropped 6 bases, with 9 bases sitting between them. CDR3 DNA sequence: TGTGCCAGAAGCTTTTTCGTGGCAAACATTCAGTACTTC. It specifies CARSFFVANIQYF.

In its sample, this clone was seen once. The V and J genes are TRBV6-1 and TRBJ2-5; 10 bases map to TRBD2. V trimming: 0 bases; J trimming: 5 bases; junction bases outside the gene matches: 6. This CDR3 is 16 amino acids long. The germline V gene encodes CDR1 MNHNS and CDR2 SASEGT. Here the CDR3 reads CASSEALSGGAETQYF. For the CDR3, the DNA is TGTGCCAGCAGTGAAGCGCTGAGCGGGGGGGCGGAGACCCAGTACTTC.

The rearrangement uses TRBV28 and TRBJ1-6, with D unresolved. V was trimmed by 6 bases and J by 9 bases, leaving 21 bases between them. This CDR3 has 16 amino acids. Germline V gives CDR1 MDHEN, CDR2 SYDVKM. The CDR3 sequence: CASRLLAGGIVSPLHF. The DNA of the CDR3 is TGTGCCAGCAGACTCCTAGCAGGAGGGATAGTTTCACCCCTCCACTTT.

This clone was counted a single time. This rearrangement joins TRBV7-2 to TRBJ1-2, with D tentatively TRBD1 (6 bases). In germline, CDR1 is SGHTA, CDR2 FQGNSA. V lost 6 bases and J 5 bases, leaving 16 bases between the germline ends. This CDR3 region has 14 residues. The CDR3 here is CASRLDRLLYGYTF. In DNA form, the CDR3 reads TGTGCCAGCAGACTAGACAGGTTGTTATATGGCTACACCTTC. The whole variable domain, remainder taken from reference TRBV7-2 and TRBJ1-2, is GAGVSQSPSNKVTEKGKDVELRCDPISGHTALYWYRQSLGQGLEFLIYFQGNSAPDKSGLPSDRFSAERTGGSVSTLTIQRTQQEDSAVYLCASRLDRLLYGYTFGSGTRLTVV.

This chain connects TRBV28 to TRBJ1-2; D is uncertain. The germline V and J ends were trimmed by 10 bases and 3 bases, with 15 bases remaining between them. The CDR3 length is 13 residues. Germline values: CDR1 MDHEN, CDR2 SYDVKM. CDR3 amino acids: CATGIRRDYGYTF. As DNA, the CDR3 is TGTGCCACGGGAATAAGGAGGGACTATGGCTACACCTTC.

This clone is a singleton in its sample. V usage is TRBV4-1 and J usage is TRBJ1-3, with D perhaps TRBD1 (5 bases). Germline V gene lookup returns CDR1 MGHRA and CDR2 YSYEKL. V gave up 0 bases and J gave up 7 bases, with 10 bases separating them. The CDR3 is 14 residues long. The CDR3 coding sequence is TGCGCCAGCAGCCAAGAGCCAGGGTATAACACCATATATTTT. It codes for CASSQEPGYNTIYF.

In the case of this clone: The sample holds other DNA sequences that translate to the same CDR3. The chain has TRBV30 and TRBJ1-1; 7 nucleotides align to TRBD1. CDR1 is GTSNPN and CDR2 is SVGIG in the germline V gene (reference sequence). The J segment lost 11 bases and the V segment lost 3 bases, leaving 9 bases of the junction unmatched. The CDR3 is 12 residues long. CDR3 loop: CAWSPRQGYAFF. CDR3 in DNA: TGTGCCTGGAGCCCCAGACAGGGTTACGCTTTCTTT.

This chain uses TRBV7-9 with TRBJ1-1; 7 positions match TRBD1. Germline V lookup: CDR1 SEHNR, CDR2 FQNEAQ (reference sequence). This CDR3 comprises 13 residues. With 5 bases clipped from V and 5 bases from J, the junction kept 5 bases outside the gene matches. CDR3 DNA sequence: TGTGCCAGCAGCGTTCAGGGGGATACTGAAGCTTTCTTT. It codes for CASSVQGDTEAFF.

About this clone: One junction end disagrees with the germline gene, perhaps due to a read error. V gene TRBV7-9 combines with J gene TRBJ2-7; 9 positions match TRBD1. The CDR3 has 12 residues. Germline lookup yields CDR1 SEHNR and CDR2 FQNEAQ (reference sequence). CDR3 DNA sequence: TGTTCCAGCACAGGGGGCGGGTACGAGCAGTACTTC. Translating gives CSSTGGGYEQYF.

The chain links TRBV21-1 to TRBJ2-5; whether TRBD1, the table's D call, matches the DNA was not checked. TRBV21-1 is reported as a pseudogene. The CDR3 consists of 16 residues. This chain's CDR3 is CASIYPIRDSQETQYF. CDR3 sequence (DNA): TGTGCCAGCATCTATCCAATTCGGGACAGCCAAGAGACCCAGTACTTC.

Regarding this clone: An end of the junction differs from the germline gene, which may be a read error. The V call is TRBV5-1, the J call TRBJ2-7; D call uncertain. The CDR3 covers 14 residues. Germline CDR1 and CDR2: SGHRS and YFSETQ. The CDR3 DNA is TGCGCCAGCAGTTTGGGCCTTAGCTCCTACGAGCAGTACTTC. The encoded protein is CASSLGLSSYEQYF.

V is TRBV30 and J is TRBJ2-3; TRBD2 agrees at 8 bases. CDR1 GTSNPN and CDR2 SVGIG come from the germline V gene (reference sequence). This CDR3 is 16 amino acids long. V shed 3 bases and J 2 bases; nucleotides not matched to a gene: 10. The DNA for the CDR3 is TGTGCCTGGAGAGGGACCCGACTAGCGCCCACAGATACGCAGTATTTT. Translated: CAWRGTRLAPTDTQYF.

This chain links TRBV10-2 with TRBJ2-7; 7 bases line up with TRBD1. Germline loops: CDR1 WSHSY, CDR2 SAAADI. J gave up 2 bases and V 3 bases, and 10 bases lay outside the gene matches. The CDR3 consists of 16 residues. CDR3 sequence: CASSDSSGGITYEQYF. CDR3 DNA: TGCGCCAGCAGTGACAGTTCAGGGGGTATAACCTACGAGCAGTACTTC.

The chain uses TRBV28 and TRBJ1-6; TRBD1 might be the D (6 bases). The CDR3 length is 17 residues. The V and J ends lost 7 bases and 9 bases respectively, with 25 bases between them. Germline CDR1 MDHEN, CDR2 SYDVKM. CDR3 DNA sequence: TGTGCCAGCAATCCACTCTACGGGGGGCGAGGGGGTTCACCCCTCCACTTT. This translates into CASNPLYGGRGGSPLHF.

The rearrangement joins TRBV10-2 to TRBJ2-6, with D maybe TRBD2 (6 bases). V was pared by 3 bases and J by 12 bases, with 12 bases between. This CDR3 is 13 amino acids long. The germline V gene has CDR1 WSHSY and CDR2 SAAADI. DNA of the CDR3: TGCGCCAGCAGTGAAAGTGCCGGGGGCGTCCTGACTTTC. Encoded protein: CASSESAGGVLTF.

The rearrangement joins TRBV7-3 to TRBJ1-1; perhaps TRBD1 as D (5 bases). Germline V gene data show CDR1 as SGHTA and CDR2 as FQGTGA. This CDR3 is 17 amino acids long. Deletions cut 11 bases from V and 4 bases from J, with 29 bases between. The CDR3 sequence is CAGRGRSGPRLGTEAFF. CDR3 coding DNA: TGTGCCGGGAGGGGACGCTCGGGACCCCGTTTGGGCACTGAAGCTTTCTTT.

This clone was detected only a few times. The V call is TRBV6-7, the J call TRBJ1-5; 8 bases are shared with TRBD1. TRBV6-7 is annotated as an ORF whose role is uncertain. With 5 bases clipped from V and 2 bases from J, the junction kept 14 bases outside the gene matches. CDR3 size: 18 residues. CDR3 sequence (DNA): TGTGCCAGCAGTCCTAGGACAGGGTCCTTATATTGCAATCAGCCCCAGCATTTT. It is translated as CASSPRTGSLYCNQPQHF.